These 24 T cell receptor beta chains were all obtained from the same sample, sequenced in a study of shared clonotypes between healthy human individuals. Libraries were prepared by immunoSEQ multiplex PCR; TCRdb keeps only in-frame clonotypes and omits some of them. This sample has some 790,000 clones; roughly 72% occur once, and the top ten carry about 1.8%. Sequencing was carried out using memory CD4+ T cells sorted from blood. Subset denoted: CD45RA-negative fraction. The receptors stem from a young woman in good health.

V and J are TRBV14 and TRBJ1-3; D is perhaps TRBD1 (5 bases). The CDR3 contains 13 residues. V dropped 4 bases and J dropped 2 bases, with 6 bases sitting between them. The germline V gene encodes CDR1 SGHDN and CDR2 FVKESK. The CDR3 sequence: CASSLTAGNTIYF. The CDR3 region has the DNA TGTGCCAGCAGCCTGACAGCTGGAAACACCATATATTTT.

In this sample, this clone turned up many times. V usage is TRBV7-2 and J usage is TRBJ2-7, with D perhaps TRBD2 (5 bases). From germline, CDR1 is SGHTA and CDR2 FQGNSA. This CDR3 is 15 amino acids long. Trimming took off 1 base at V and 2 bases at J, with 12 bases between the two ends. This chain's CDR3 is CASSLGPAATYEQYF. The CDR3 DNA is TGTGCCAGCAGCTTAGGGCCAGCGGCTACCTACGAGCAGTACTTC. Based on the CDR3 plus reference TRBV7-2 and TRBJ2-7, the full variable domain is GAGVSQSPSNKVTEKGKDVELRCDPISGHTALYWYRQSLGQGLEFLIYFQGNSAPDKSGLPSDRFSAERTGGSVSTLTIQRTQQEDSAVYLCASSLGPAATYEQYFGPGTRLTVT.

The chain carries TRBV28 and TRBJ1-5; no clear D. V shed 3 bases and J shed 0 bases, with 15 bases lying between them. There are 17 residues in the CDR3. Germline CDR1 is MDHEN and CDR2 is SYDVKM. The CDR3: CASSLGNSGYSNQPQHF. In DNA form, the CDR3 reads TGTGCCAGCAGTTTGGGGAACAGCGGGTATAGCAATCAGCCCCAGCATTTT.

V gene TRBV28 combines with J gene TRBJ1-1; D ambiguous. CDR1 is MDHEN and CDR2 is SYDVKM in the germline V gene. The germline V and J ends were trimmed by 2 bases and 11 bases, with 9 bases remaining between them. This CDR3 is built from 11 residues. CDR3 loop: CASSLPSRAFF. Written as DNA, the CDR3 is TGTGCCAGCAGTTTACCTAGTCGGGCTTTCTTT.

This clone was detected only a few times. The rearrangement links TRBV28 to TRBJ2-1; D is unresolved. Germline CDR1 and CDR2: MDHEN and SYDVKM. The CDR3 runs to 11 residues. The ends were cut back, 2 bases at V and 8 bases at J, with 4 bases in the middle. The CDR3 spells CASSLRYEQFF. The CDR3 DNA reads TGTGCCAGCAGTTTAAGGTATGAGCAGTTCTTC.

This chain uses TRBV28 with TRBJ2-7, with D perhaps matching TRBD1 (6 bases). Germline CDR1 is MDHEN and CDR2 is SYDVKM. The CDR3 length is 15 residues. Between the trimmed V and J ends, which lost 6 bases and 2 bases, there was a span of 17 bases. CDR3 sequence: CASSPGVVGAYEQYF. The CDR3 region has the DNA TGTGCCAGCAGCCCAGGGGTAGTGGGCGCCTACGAGCAGTACTTC.

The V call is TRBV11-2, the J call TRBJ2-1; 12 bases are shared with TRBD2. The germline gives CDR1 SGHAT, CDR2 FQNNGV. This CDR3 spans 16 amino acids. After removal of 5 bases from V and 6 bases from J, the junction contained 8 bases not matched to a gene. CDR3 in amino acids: CASSRGASGRANEQFF. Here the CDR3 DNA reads TGTGCCAGCAGCCGAGGGGCTAGCGGGAGGGCCAATGAGCAGTTCTTC.

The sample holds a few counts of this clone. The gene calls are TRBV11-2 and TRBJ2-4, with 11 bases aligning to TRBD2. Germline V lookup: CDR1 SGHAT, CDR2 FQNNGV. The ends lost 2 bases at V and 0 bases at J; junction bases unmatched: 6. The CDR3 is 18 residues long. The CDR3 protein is CASSLQLAGGLAKNIQYF. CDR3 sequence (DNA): TGTGCCAGCAGCTTACAGCTAGCGGGAGGACTAGCCAAAAACATTCAGTACTTC.

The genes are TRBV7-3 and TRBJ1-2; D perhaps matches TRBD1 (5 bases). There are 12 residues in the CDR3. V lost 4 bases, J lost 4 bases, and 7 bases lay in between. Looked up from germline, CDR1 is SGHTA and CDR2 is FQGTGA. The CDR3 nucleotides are TGTGCCAGCAGCTCGGACACCTATGGCTACACCTTC. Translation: CASSSDTYGYTF.

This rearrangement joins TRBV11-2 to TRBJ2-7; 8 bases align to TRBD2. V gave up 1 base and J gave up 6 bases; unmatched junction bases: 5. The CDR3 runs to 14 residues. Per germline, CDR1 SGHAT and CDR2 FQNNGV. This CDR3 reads CASSLAGGPLEQYF. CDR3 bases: TGTGCCAGCAGCTTAGCGGGAGGGCCCCTCGAGCAGTACTTC.

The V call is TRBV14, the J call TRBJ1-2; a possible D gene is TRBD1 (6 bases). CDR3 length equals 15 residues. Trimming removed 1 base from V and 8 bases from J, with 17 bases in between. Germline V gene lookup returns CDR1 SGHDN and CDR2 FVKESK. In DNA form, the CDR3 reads TGTGCCAGCAGCCAAGTTCGGAATCGGGACATCGGCTACACCTTC. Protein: CASSQVRNRDIGYTF.

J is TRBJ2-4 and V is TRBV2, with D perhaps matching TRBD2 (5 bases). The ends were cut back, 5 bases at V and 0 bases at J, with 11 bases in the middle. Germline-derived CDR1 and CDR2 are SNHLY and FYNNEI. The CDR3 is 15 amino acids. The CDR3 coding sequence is TGTGCCAGCAGTTCGACGGGGTTAGCCAAAAACATTCAGTACTTC. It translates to CASSSTGLAKNIQYF.

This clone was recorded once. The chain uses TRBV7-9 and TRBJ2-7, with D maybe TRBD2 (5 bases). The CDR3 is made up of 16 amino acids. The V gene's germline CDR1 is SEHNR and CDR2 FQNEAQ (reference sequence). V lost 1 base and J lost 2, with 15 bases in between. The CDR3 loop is CASSLGSWEAAYEQYF. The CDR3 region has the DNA TGTGCCAGCAGCTTAGGTTCGTGGGAAGCGGCCTACGAGCAGTACTTC.

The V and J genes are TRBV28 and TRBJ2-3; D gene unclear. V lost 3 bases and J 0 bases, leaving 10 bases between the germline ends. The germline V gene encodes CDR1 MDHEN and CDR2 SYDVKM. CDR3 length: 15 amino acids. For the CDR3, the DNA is TGTGCCAGCAGTTTTACTGCCACTAGCACAGATACGCAGTATTTT. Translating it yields CASSFTATSTDTQYF.

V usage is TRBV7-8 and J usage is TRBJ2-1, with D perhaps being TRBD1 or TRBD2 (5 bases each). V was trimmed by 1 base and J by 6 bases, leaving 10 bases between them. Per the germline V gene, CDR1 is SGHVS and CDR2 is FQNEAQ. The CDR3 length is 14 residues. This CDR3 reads CASSLVGTLNEQFF. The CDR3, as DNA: TGTGCCAGCAGCTTAGTGGGGACCCTCAATGAGCAGTTCTTC.

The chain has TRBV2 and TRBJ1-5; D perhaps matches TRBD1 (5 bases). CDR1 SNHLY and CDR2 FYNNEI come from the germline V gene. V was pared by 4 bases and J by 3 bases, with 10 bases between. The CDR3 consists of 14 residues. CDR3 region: CASSGVGDNQPQHF. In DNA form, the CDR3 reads TGTGCCAGCAGTGGGGTAGGGGACAATCAGCCCCAGCATTTT.

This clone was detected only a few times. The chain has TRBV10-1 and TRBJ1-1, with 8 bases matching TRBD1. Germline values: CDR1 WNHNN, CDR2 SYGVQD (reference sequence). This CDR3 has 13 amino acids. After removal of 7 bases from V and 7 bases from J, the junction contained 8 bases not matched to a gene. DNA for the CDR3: TGCGCCAGCATGGGCCCGGACAGGGATGAAGCTTTCTTT. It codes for CASMGPDRDEAFF.

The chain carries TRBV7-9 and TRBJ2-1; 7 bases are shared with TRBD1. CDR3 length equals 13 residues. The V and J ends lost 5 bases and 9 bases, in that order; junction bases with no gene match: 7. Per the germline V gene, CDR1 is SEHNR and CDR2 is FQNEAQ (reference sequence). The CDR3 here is CASSGQVLGEQFF. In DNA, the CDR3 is TGTGCCAGCAGCGGACAGGTTTTGGGTGAGCAGTTCTTC.

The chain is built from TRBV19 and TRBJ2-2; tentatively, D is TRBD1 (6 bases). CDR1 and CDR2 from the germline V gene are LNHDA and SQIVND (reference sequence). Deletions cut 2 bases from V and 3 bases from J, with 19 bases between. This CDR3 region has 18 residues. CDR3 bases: TGTGCCAGTAGTATATCCCGGCTACAGGGTAGGGACACCGGGGAGCTGTTTTTT. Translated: CASSISRLQGRDTGELFF.

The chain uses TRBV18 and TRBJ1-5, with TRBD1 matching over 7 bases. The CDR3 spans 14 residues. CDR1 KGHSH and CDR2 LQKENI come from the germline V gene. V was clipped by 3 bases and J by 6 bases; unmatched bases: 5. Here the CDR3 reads CASSPRQGSQPQHF. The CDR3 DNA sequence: TGTGCCAGCTCACCGCGACAGGGTTCTCAGCCCCAGCATTTT.

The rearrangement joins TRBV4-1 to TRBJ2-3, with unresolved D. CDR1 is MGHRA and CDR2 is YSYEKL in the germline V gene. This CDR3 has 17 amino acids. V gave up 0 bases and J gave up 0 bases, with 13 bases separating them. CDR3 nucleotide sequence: TGCGCCAGCAGCCAAGAGTACGTAGGATCTAGCACAGATACGCAGTATTTT. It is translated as CASSQEYVGSSTDTQYF.

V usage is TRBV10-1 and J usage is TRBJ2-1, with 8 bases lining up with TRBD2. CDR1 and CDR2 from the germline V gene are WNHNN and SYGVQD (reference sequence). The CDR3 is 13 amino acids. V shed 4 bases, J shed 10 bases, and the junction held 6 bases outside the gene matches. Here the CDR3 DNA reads TGCGCCAGCAGTGTTCAGCGGGAGTTGGAGCAGTTCTTC. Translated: CASSVQRELEQFF.

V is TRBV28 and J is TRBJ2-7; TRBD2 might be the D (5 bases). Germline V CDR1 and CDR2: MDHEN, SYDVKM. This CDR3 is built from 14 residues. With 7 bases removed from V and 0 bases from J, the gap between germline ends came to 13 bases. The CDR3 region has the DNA TGTGCCAGCACCACCCCCAGCGGCTCCTACGAGCAGTACTTC. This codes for CASTTPSGSYEQYF.

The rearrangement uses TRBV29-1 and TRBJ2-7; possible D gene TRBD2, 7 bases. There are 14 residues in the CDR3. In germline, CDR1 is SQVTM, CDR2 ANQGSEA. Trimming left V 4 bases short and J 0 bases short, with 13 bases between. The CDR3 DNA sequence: TGCAGCGTTGGGGGGGGGCGGAGCTCCTACGAGCAGTACTTC. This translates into CSVGGGRSSYEQYF.